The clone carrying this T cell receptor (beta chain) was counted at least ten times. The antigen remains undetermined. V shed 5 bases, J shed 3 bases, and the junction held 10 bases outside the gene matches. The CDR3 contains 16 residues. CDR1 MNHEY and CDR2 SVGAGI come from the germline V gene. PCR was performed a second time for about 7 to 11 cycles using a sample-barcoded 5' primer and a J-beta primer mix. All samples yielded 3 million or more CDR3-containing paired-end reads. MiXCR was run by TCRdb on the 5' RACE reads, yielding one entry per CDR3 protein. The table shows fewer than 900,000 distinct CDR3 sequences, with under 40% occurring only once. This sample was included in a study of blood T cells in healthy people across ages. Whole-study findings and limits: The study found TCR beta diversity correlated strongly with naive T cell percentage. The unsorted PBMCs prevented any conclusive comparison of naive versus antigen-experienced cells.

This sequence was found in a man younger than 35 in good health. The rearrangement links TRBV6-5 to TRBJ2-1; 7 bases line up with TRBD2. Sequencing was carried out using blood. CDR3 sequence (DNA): TGTGCCAGCAGTGCCACTGGGGGGGGGTTCTACAATGAGCAGTTCTTC. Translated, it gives CASSATGGGFYNEQFF.